Shown below are 19 T cell receptor beta chains from a single sample sequenced in a study of Ad26.COV2.S vaccination and SARS-CoV-2 variants. The treatment was: roughly 18 received Ad26.COV2.S at low or high dose, single or two shots; several received placebo; per-sample allocation not given. Samples were taken on day 63 after the first vaccine or placebo injection. Libraries were prepared by immunoSEQ multiplex PCR; TCRdb keeps only in-frame clonotypes and omits some of them. The sample lists some 410,000 clones, about 92% occurring once. The sequencing used peripheral blood, collected in a trial of Ad26.COV2.S vaccine versus placebo. The receptors originated from a person between 18 and 65 years old who received the Ad26.COV2.S COVID-19 vaccine or a placebo.

V is TRBV27 and J is TRBJ2-5, with 13 bases identical to TRBD2. The CDR3 loop spans 18 amino acids. From germline, CDR1 is MNHEY and CDR2 SMNVEV (reference sequence). Unmatched junction bases numbered 13, after V lost 4 bases and J lost 5 bases. The CDR3 loop reads CASSSLTSGGPVWETQYF. CDR3 coding DNA: TGTGCCAGCAGTTCCCTGACTAGCGGGGGGCCTGTGTGGGAGACCCAGTACTTC.

CDR3 amino acids: CASSRQGSSYEQYF. The CDR3 coding sequence is TGTGCCAGCAGCCGACAGGGGAGCTCCTACGAGCAGTACTTC. The chain links TRBV6-5 to TRBJ2-7; 8 bases align to TRBD1. Trimming took 6 bases from V and 0 from J; bases not matched to a gene: 4. The V gene's germline CDR1 is MNHEY and CDR2 SVGAGI. The CDR3 covers 14 residues.

CDR3: CASSAKGFSYEQYF. The CDR3 coding sequence is TGTGCCAGTAGCGCCAAGGGCTTCTCCTACGAGCAGTACTTC. V usage is TRBV19 and J usage is TRBJ2-7; D gene uncertain. The CDR3 spans 14 residues. The germline CDR1 and CDR2 sequences are LNHDA and SQIVND (reference sequence). Trimming removed 6 bases at V and 0 bases at J, with 12 bases between. The complete variable domain, with remaining parts taken from reference TRBV19 and TRBJ2-7, reads DGGITQSPKYLFRKEGQNVTLSCEQNLNHDAMYWYRQDPGQGLRLIYYSQIVNDFQKGDIAEGYSVSREKKESFPLTVTSAQKNPTAFYLCASSAKGFSYEQYFGPGTRLTVT.

This clone was observed a handful of times. The chain is built from TRBV6-4 and TRBJ2-1; 8 bases fit TRBD1. The CDR3 covers 13 residues. Germline V CDR1 and CDR2: MRHNA, SNTAGT. Losses at the gene ends were 4 bases for V and 7 bases for J; bases not matched to a gene: 3. The CDR3: CASSVQGENEQFF. In DNA form, the CDR3 reads TGTGCCAGCAGTGTACAGGGGGAAAATGAGCAGTTCTTC.

This chain connects TRBV6-7 to TRBJ2-5, with 12 bases matching TRBD2. TRBV6-7 is identified as an open reading frame with a role that is uncertain. This CDR3 comprises 17 residues. Germline trimming cut 0 bases from V and 5 bases from J; bases unmatched to any gene: 7. DNA of the CDR3: TGTGCCAGCAGTTACTCCCAGACTAGCGGGGGAGACGAGACCCAGTACTTC. Translation: CASSYSQTSGGDETQYF.

The chain employs TRBV11-2 and TRBJ1-1; D call uncertain. CDR1 and CDR2 from the germline V gene are SGHAT and FQNNGV. V was shortened by 5 bases and J by 3 bases, with 13 bases between the two germline ends. This CDR3 is built from 14 residues. The CDR3 DNA reads as TGTGCCAGCAGCGATTTGTGGGGAGACACTGAAGCTTTCTTT. Translating gives CASSDLWGDTEAFF.

This clone was detected only once. This chain uses TRBV10-2 with TRBJ2-1, with D perhaps being TRBD1 or TRBD2 (5 bases each). Trimming took off 6 bases at V and 7 bases at J, with 10 bases between the two ends. Germline CDR1 WSHSY, CDR2 SAAADI. The CDR3 spans 12 residues. The CDR3 DNA sequence: TGCGCCAGCAGCGATGAGGGGAATGAGCAGTTCTTC. Its translation: CASSDEGNEQFF.

This chain links TRBV10-1 with TRBJ2-5; 8 bases fit TRBD2. The V gene's germline CDR1 is WNHNN and CDR2 SYGVQD (reference sequence). Unmatched junction bases numbered 7, after V lost 5 bases and J lost 5 bases. The CDR3 has 14 amino acids. This CDR3 reads CASSFGRGGETQYF. CDR3 nucleotide sequence: TGCGCCAGCAGTTTCGGGAGGGGAGGGGAGACCCAGTACTTC.

This clone was recorded once. The chain uses TRBV18 and TRBJ2-3, with D tentatively TRBD1 or TRBD2 (5 bases each). From germline, CDR1 is KGHSH and CDR2 LQKENI. The CDR3 spans 14 residues. The V and J ends lost 1 base and 2 bases respectively, with 7 bases between them. The CDR3 reads CASSPRGTTDTQYF. DNA for the CDR3: TGTGCCAGCTCACCACGGGGGACCACAGATACGCAGTATTTT.

The chain links TRBV9 to TRBJ2-3; weak D call: TRBD1 (6 bases). Germline CDR1 is SGDLS and CDR2 is YYNGEE. V lost 4 bases to trimming and J lost 5 bases, with 17 bases between them. The CDR3 runs to 15 residues. The CDR3 loop is CASSPQPGQGDTQYF. CDR3 bases: TGTGCCAGCAGCCCACAACCGGGACAAGGAGATACGCAGTATTTT.

This clone was seen a single time. The chain has TRBV9 and TRBJ1-2; 7 nucleotides match TRBD1. Germline CDR1 reads SGDLS; CDR2 reads YYNGEE. This CDR3 comprises 15 residues. The junction had 10 bases not matched to a gene; V was cut back by 0 bases and J by 8 bases. In DNA, the CDR3 is TGTGCCAGCAGCGTAGCCCCCACAGGGGCTGGGGGCTACACCTTC. Its protein is CASSVAPTGAGGYTF. Drawing the rest from reference TRBV9 and TRBJ1-2, the complete variable domain is DSGVTQTPKHLITATGQRVTLRCSPRSGDLSVYWYQQSLDQGLQFLIQYYNGEERAKGNILERFSAQQFPDLHSELNLSSLELGDSALYFCASSVAPTGAGGYTFGSGTRLTVV.

V and J are TRBV6-5 and TRBJ1-2, with D perhaps matching TRBD1 (6 bases). Germline V lookup: CDR1 MNHEY, CDR2 SVGAGI. The CDR3 is 16 residues long. V gave up 2 bases and J gave up 7 bases, with 20 bases separating them. DNA for the CDR3: TGTGCCAGCAGTTACCCGCTGACCACAGGGTCGGCTGGCTACACCTTC. This sequence encodes CASSYPLTTGSAGYTF.

Only one count was recorded for this clone. The gene calls are TRBV18 and TRBJ2-7; a weak D match, TRBD2 (5 bases). CDR1 KGHSH and CDR2 LQKENI come from the germline V gene. Trimming removed 2 bases at V and 4 bases at J, with 12 bases between. CDR3 length: 14 residues. CDR3 residues: CASSPEGGIYEQYF. DNA for the CDR3: TGTGCCAGCTCACCAGAGGGTGGCATTTACGAGCAGTACTTC.

This chain uses TRBV5-6 with TRBJ1-6; a weak D match, TRBD1 (5 bases). The CDR3 has 18 amino acids. Trimming stripped 4 bases from V and 0 bases from J, with 17 bases between. Germline V gene sequence: CDR1 SGHDT, CDR2 YYEEEE. CDR3 sequence: CASSNRGEIGSYNSPLHF. The CDR3 nucleotides read TGTGCCAGCAGCAACCGGGGGGAGATAGGCTCCTATAATTCACCCCTCCACTTT. The complete variable domain, with remaining parts taken from reference TRBV5-6 and TRBJ1-6, reads DAGVTQSPTHLIKTRGQQVTLRCSPKSGHDTVSWYQQALGQGPQFIFQYYEEEERQRGNFPDRFSGHQFPNYSSELNVNALLLGDSALYLCASSNRGEIGSYNSPLHFGNGTRLTVT.

The J gene is TRBJ1-2, the V gene TRBV12-5; D unclear. Trimming took off 0 bases at V and 4 bases at J, with 9 bases between the two ends. CDR1 LGHNT and CDR2 FRNRAP come from the germline V gene. This CDR3 comprises 14 residues. The CDR3 spells CASGLVSGTYGYTF. The CDR3 nucleotides read TGTGCTAGTGGTTTGGTATCGGGAACCTATGGCTACACCTTC. The full variable domain, its missing parts supplied by reference TRBV12-5 and TRBJ1-2, is DARVTQTPRHKVTEMGQEVTMRCQPILGHNTVFWYRQTMMQGLELLAYFRNRAPLDDSGMPKDRFSAEMPDATLATLKIQPSEPRDSAVYFCASGLVSGTYGYTFGSGTRLTVV.

This chain uses TRBV6-5 with TRBJ2-7; D ambiguous. V gave up 6 bases and J gave up 2 bases, with 14 bases separating them. CDR3 size: 14 residues. Germline lookup yields CDR1 MNHEY and CDR2 SVGAGI. CDR3: CASRAERAPYEQYF. CDR3 in DNA: TGTGCCAGCAGGGCTGAACGGGCCCCCTACGAGCAGTACTTC.

The chain links TRBV7-2 to TRBJ1-4, with 7 positions matching TRBD1. Losses at the gene ends were 2 bases for V and 7 bases for J; bases not matched to a gene: 13. Germline lookup yields CDR1 SGHTA and CDR2 FQGNSA. The CDR3 covers 17 residues. The CDR3 DNA follows: TGTGCCAGCAGCTTACGACAGGGTCCCCCTCCAGGTGAAAAACTGTTTTTT. It is translated as CASSLRQGPPPGEKLFF.

The chain couples TRBV21-1 to TRBJ2-4; the table calls TRBD2, which could not be checked here. TRBV21-1 is classified as a pseudogene. The CDR3 length is 19 residues. The CDR3, as DNA: TGTGCCAGCAGCAATACACGGGCGGGGGAATCCTGCGTTTTGGACATTCAGTACTTC. Translation: CASSNTRAGESCVLDIQYF.

The chain recombines TRBV14 with TRBJ2-7, with 7 bases matching TRBD1. The CDR3 loop spans 14 amino acids. Per the germline V gene, CDR1 is SGHDN and CDR2 is FVKESK. J gave up 3 bases and V 4 bases, and 6 bases lay outside the gene matches. The DNA of the CDR3 is TGTGCCAGCAGCCCCTGGGACAGATACTACGAGCAGTACTTC. It codes for CASSPWDRYYEQYF.